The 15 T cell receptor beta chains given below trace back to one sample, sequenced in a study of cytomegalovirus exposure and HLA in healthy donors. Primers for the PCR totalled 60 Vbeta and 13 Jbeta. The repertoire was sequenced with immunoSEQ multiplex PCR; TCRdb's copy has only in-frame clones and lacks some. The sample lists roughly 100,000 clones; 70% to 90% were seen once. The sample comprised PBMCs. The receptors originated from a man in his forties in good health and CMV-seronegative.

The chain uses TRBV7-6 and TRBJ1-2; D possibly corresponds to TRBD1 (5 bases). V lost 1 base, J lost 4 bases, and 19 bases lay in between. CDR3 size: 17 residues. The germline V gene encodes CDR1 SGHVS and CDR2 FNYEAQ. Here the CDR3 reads CASSLVPPRAGGYGYTF. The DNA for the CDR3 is TGTGCCAGCAGCTTAGTGCCCCCCAGGGCCGGGGGCTATGGCTACACCTTC. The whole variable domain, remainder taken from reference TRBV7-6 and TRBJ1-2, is GAGVSQSPRYKVTKRGQDVALRCDPISGHVSLYWYRQALGQGPEFLTYFNYEAQQDKSGLPNDRFSAERPEGSISTLTIQRTEQRDSAMYRCASSLVPPRAGGYGYTFGSGTRLTVV.

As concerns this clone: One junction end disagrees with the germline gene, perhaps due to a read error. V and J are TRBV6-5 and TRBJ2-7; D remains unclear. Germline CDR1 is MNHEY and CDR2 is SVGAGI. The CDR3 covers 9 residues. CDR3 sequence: CASSYSVTF. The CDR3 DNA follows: TGTGCCAGCAGTTACTCGGTAACATTC.

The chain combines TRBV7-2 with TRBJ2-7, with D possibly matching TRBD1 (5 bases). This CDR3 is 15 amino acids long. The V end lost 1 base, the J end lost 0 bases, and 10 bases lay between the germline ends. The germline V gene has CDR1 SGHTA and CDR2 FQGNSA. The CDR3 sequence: CASSLVTDTSYEQYF. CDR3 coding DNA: TGTGCCAGCAGCTTAGTGACAGACACCTCCTACGAGCAGTACTTC.

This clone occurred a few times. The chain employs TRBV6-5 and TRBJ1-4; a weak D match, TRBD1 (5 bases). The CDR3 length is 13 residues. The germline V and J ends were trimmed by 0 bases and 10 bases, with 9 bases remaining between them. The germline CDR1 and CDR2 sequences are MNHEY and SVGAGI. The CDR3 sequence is CASSYSSGGKLFF. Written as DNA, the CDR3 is TGTGCCAGCAGTTACTCGAGCGGGGGAAAACTGTTTTTT.

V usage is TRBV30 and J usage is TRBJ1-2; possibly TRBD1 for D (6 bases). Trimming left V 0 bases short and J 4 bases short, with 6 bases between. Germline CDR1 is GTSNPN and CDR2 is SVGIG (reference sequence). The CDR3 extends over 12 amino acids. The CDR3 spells CAWSVQGYGYTF. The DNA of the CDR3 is TGTGCCTGGAGTGTACAGGGCTATGGCTACACCTTC.

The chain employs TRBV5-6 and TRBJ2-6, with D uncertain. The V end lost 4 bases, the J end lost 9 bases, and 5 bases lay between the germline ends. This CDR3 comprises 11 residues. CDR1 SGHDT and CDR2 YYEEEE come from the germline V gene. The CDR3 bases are TGTGCCAGCAGCGAGATCAACGTCCTGACTTTC. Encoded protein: CASSEINVLTF.

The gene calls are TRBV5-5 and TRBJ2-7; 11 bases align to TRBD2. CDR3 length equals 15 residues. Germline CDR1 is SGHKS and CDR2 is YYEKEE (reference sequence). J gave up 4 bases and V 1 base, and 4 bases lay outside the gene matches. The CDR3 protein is CASSLLAGGGYEQYF. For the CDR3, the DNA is TGTGCCAGCAGCTTGCTAGCGGGGGGAGGGTACGAGCAGTACTTC.

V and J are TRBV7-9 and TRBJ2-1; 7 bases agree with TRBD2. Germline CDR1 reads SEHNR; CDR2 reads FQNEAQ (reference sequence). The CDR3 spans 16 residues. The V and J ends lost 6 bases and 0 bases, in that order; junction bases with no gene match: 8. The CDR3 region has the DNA TGTGCCAGCAGTCCCCTTGGGGGGGGCTCCTACAATGAGCAGTTCTTC. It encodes CASSPLGGGSYNEQFF.

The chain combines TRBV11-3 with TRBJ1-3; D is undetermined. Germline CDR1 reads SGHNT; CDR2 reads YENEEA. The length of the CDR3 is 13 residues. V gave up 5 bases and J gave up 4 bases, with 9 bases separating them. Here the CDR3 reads CASSGITGNTIYF. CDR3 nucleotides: TGTGCCAGCAGCGGCATTACAGGAAACACCATATATTTT.

CDR3 DNA sequence: TGTGCCAGCAGTGAATGGGGCGGCAAGGCGGACTATGGCTACACCTTC. As protein: CASSEWGGKADYGYTF. This chain connects TRBV25-1 to TRBJ1-2; possibly TRBD1 for D (5 bases). CDR3 length: 16 amino acids. Germline assignment: CDR1 MGHDK and CDR2 SYGVNS. With 1 base removed from V and 3 bases from J, the gap between germline ends came to 15 bases.

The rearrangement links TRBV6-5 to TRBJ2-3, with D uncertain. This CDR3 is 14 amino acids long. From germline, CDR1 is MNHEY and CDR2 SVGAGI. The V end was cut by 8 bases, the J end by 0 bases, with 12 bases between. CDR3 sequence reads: CASSPDLSTDTQYF. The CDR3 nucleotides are TGTGCCAGCTCTCCCGACTTAAGCACAGATACGCAGTATTTT.

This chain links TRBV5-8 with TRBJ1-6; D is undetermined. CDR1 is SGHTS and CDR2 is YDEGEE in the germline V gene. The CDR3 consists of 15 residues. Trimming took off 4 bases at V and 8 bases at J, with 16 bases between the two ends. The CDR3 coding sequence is TGTGCCAGCAGCCCAAGATTGGGGAGTGATTCACCCCTCCACTTT. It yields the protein CASSPRLGSDSPLHF. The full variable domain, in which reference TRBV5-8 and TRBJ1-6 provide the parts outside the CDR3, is EAGVTQSPTHLIKTRGQQATLRCSPISGHTSVYWYQQALGLGLQFLLWYDEGEERNRGNFPPRFSGRQFPNYSSELNVNALELEDSALYLCASSPRLGSDSPLHFGNGTRLTVT.

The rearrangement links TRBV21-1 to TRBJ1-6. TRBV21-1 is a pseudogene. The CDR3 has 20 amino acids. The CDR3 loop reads CASSNRFEGGKDSYNSPLHF. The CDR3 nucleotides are TGTGCCAGCAGTAACCGTTTTGAGGGAGGGAAGGACTCCTATAATTCACCCCTCCACTTT.

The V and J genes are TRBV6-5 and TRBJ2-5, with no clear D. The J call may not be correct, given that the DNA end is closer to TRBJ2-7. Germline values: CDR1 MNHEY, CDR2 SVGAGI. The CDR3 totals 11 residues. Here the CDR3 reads CASSDVYEQYF. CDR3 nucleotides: TGTGCCAGCAGCGATGTCTACGAGCAGTACTTC.

This CDR3 reads CASSGGQGAIYEQYF. CDR3 coding DNA: TGCGCCAGCAGCGGCGGACAGGGGGCGATTTACGAGCAGTACTTC. V is TRBV5-1 and J is TRBJ2-7; 11 positions agree with TRBD1. The V gene end was trimmed by 4 bases and the J gene end by 4 bases; junction bases not matched to a gene: 7. The germline V gene has CDR1 SGHRS and CDR2 YFSETQ. The CDR3 is made up of 15 amino acids.